This T cell receptor beta chain appears in the sequencing data of a study of radiotherapy plus CTLA-4 blockade in lung cancer. At the level of the study: Of all patients, over 15% responded objectively and about 34% showed disease control.

Focal radiation plus CTLA-4 blockade with ipilimumab was given to patients with chemo-refractory metastatic non-small-cell lung cancer. V was clipped by 6 bases and J by 1 base; unmatched bases: 9. In germline, CDR1 is MNHEY, CDR2 SMNVEV (reference sequence). The CDR3 has 16 amino acids. The assay was immunoSEQ multiplex PCR, and TCRdb's table has in-frame clones only and misses some. Among roughly 130,000 clones listed, approximately 90% were seen once. Findings and caveats of the study: Response, reportedly, was best predicted by interferon-beta along with early blood T cell clone dynamics. Researchers report tumor-derived TCR clones expanding in blood after radiotherapy plus ipilimumab.

With regard to this clone: What it recognizes is unknown.

The chain couples TRBV27 to TRBJ2-1; 7 bases align to TRBD1. The material was peripheral blood, obtained from a patient treated with radiotherapy plus ipilimumab. This clonotype was obtained from a human donor with non-small cell lung cancer that progressed on radiotherapy plus ipilimumab. The CDR3 sequence: CASRRIGGVSYNEQFF. DNA for the CDR3: TGTGCCAGCAGACGTATAGGGGGCGTATCCTACAATGAGCAGTTCTTC.